The subject of this entry is one T cell receptor (beta chain). The antigen is not known. For the second PCR, which ran for about 7 to 11 cycles, a sample-barcoded 5' primer and a J-beta primer mix were used. TCRdb itself ran the 5' RACE reads through MiXCR, one entry per CDR3 protein. Among hundreds of thousands of distinct CDR3 sequences listed, more than 50% were seen once. The CDR3 totals 13 residues. V was pared by 6 bases and J by 0 bases, with 8 bases between. This specimen belongs to a study of blood T cells in healthy people across ages. Study-wide findings and caveats: Because donor CMV status was unknown, expanded clonotype changes were possibly confounded.

This sequence originates from a man aged 35-49 years in good health. Sequencing was done on a sample of blood. V gene TRBV12-3 or TRBV12-4 combines with J gene TRBJ1-1; D perhaps matches TRBD1 (5 bases). The CDR3, as DNA: TGTGCCAGCAGAATGACAGTGAACACTGAAGCTTTCTTT. This codes for CASRMTVNTEAFF.